This TCR beta chain is from a study of T cells in Graves' hyperthyroidism and ophthalmopathy. Whole-study findings and limits: Before onset, ophthalmopathy was predicted by the model a median roughly 6.8 months earlier. Among clonotypes expanded in thyroid above 0.001, most were also found in blood.

The patients, who ranged from 18 to 65 in age, presented with newly diagnosed hyperthyroidism lasting under 2 months. Orbital computed tomography and thyroid ultrasound, together with serum TRAb and thyroxine and clinical symptoms, were used for diagnoses. RNA transcripts provided the source from which TCR beta CDR3 regions were amplified. A set of HTBI primers served as the primers for a first-round RT-PCR of the TCR CDR3. A single record per CDR3 protein comes from TCRdb applying MiXCR to the multiplex PCR reads. The table lists about 98,000 distinct CDR3 sequences, roughly 40% of them singletons. The CDR3 is 16 amino acids. V lost 5 bases and J lost 4; bases outside the gene matches: 10. Per germline, CDR1 SGDLS and CDR2 YYNGEE. This clonotype turned up a few times. Its target is not known.

The chain is built from TRBV9 and TRBJ2-3, with 10 bases lining up with TRBD2. This clonotype originated in a woman in her twenties or thirties with Graves' hyperthyroidism. The source material was peripheral blood or thyroid tissue (not recorded which). In DNA, the CDR3 is TGTGCCAGCAGTGCTAGCGGGAGAATGGGCGCAGATACGCAGTATTTT. It translates to CASSASGRMGADTQYF.